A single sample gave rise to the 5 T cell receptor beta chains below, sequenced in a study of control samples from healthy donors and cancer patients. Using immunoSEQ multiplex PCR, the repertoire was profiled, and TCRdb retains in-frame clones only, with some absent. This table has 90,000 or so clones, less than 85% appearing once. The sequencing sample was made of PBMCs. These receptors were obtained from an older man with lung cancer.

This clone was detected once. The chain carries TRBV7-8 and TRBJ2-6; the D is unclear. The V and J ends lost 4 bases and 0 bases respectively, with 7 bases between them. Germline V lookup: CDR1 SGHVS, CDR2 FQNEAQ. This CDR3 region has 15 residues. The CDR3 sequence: CASSYRDSGANVLTF. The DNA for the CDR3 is TGTGCCAGCAGCTACAGAGACTCTGGGGCCAACGTCCTGACTTTC.

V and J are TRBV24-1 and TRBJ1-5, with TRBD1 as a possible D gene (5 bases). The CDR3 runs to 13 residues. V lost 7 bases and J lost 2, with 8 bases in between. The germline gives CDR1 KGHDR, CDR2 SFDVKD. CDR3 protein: CATSRGGNQPQHF. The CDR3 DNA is TGTGCCACCAGCCGAGGGGGCAATCAGCCCCAGCATTTT.

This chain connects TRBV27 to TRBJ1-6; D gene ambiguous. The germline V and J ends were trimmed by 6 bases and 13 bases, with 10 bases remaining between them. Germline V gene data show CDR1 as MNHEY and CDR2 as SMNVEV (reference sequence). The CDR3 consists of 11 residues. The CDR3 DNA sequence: TGTGCCAGCAGGACGCTTGGTCCCCTCCACTTT. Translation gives CASRTLGPLHF.

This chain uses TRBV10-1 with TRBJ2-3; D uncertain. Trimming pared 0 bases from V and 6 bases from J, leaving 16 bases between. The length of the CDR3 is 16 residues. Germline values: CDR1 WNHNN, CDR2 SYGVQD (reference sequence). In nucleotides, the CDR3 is TGCGCCAGCAGTGAGTCCAATCGGCCCTGGTATGATACGCAGTATTTT. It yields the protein CASSESNRPWYDTQYF.

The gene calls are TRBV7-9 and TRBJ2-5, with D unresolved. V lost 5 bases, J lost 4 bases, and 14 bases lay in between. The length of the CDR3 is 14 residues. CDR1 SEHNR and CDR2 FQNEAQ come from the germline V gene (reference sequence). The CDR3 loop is CASSPSASLETQYF. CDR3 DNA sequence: TGTGCCAGCAGCCCGTCCGCGAGCCTAGAGACCCAGTACTTC.